One and the same sample provided the 5 T cell receptor beta chains below, sequenced in a study of blood T cell repertoires in COVID-19. The data were produced by immunoSEQ multiplex PCR, yet TCRdb's version contains in-frame clones alone and is incomplete. The sample includes about 70,000 clones, over 70% seen only once; the top ten take 20% to 25%. The sequencing input was peripheral blood. These TCRs come from a man between 65 and 80 years old with acute or convalescent COVID-19.

The genes are TRBV10-3 and TRBJ1-1, with D perhaps TRBD1 (6 bases). CDR3 length equals 17 residues. CDR1 ENHRY and CDR2 SYGVKD come from the germline V gene. Between the trimmed V and J ends, which lost 0 bases and 1 base, there was a span of 15 bases. CDR3 residues: CAISESGYRVSNTEAFF. The CDR3 region has the DNA TGTGCCATCAGTGAGTCGGGCTACAGGGTTTCGAACACTGAAGCTTTCTTT.

The V gene is TRBV6-6, the J gene TRBJ1-1, with D possibly being TRBD1 (5 bases). V lost 0 bases and J 10 bases, leaving 9 bases between the germline ends. Germline V gene data show CDR1 as MNHNY and CDR2 as SVGAGI (reference sequence). The CDR3 consists of 12 residues. The CDR3 loop reads CASSYSQGVAFF. For the CDR3, the DNA is TGTGCCAGCAGTTACTCGCAGGGTGTAGCTTTCTTT.

The V and J genes are TRBV18 and TRBJ2-7; 7 bases line up with TRBD1. After removal of 6 bases from V and 5 bases from J, the junction contained 4 bases not matched to a gene. This CDR3 has 12 residues. Germline CDR1 reads KGHSH; CDR2 reads LQKENI. The CDR3 sequence: CASSPGTDEQYF. Written as DNA, the CDR3 is TGTGCCAGCTCGCCCGGGACAGACGAGCAGTACTTC.

This clone was seen ten or more times. CDR3 residues: CASRPPFGDTSGRQHF. The CDR3 DNA is TGTGCCAGCCGTCCCCCCTTCGGGGACACCTCGGGGCGCCAGCATTTT. The J gene is TRBJ1-5, the V gene TRBV2; maybe TRBD1 (6 bases). Germline values: CDR1 SNHLY, CDR2 FYNNEI. There are 16 residues in the CDR3. The germline V and J ends were trimmed by 8 bases and 12 bases, with 29 bases remaining between them.

This clone appeared once. V usage is TRBV5-5 and J usage is TRBJ2-5; 10 bases agree with TRBD1. V shed 3 bases, J shed 5 bases, and the junction held 16 bases outside the gene matches. CDR3 size: 18 residues. Germline V lookup: CDR1 SGHKS, CDR2 YYEKEE (reference sequence). The CDR3 region is CASSWIGPRQGARETQYF. The CDR3 DNA follows: TGTGCCAGCAGCTGGATAGGACCAAGACAGGGGGCCCGGGAGACCCAGTACTTC.